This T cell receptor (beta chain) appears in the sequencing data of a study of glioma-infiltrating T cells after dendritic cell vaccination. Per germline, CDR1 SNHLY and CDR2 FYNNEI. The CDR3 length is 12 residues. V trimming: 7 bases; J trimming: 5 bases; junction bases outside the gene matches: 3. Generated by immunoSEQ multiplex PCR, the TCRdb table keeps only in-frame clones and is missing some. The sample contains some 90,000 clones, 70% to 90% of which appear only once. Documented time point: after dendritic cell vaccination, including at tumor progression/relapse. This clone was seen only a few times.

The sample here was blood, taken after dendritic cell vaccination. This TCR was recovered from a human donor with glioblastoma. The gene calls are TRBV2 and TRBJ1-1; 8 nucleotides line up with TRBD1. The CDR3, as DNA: TGTGCCAGCACCACAGGGGGTACTGAAGCTTTCTTT. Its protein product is CASTTGGTEAFF.